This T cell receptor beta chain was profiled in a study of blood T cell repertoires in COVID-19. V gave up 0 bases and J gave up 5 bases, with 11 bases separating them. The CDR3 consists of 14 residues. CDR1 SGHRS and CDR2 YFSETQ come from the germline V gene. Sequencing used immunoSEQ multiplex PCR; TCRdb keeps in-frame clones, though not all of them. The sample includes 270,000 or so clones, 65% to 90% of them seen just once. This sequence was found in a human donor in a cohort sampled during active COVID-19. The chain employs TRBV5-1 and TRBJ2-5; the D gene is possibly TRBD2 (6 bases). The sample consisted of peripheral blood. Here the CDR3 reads CASSLAGGSETQYF. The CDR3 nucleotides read TGCGCCAGCAGCTTGGCCGGAGGGAGTGAGACCCAGTACTTC.